These T cell receptor beta chains were read from a single sample in a study of T cell responses to AZD1222 COVID-19 vaccine. TCRdb keeps only in-frame clones here, not all; method: immunoSEQ multiplex PCR. The sample lists some 60,000 clones; roughly 84% were seen once. The source was peripheral blood, collected on day 0 of AZD1222 vaccination. These receptors originate from an adult in good health. Each CDR3 is given without its conserved first and last residue. The order of the fields is J gene, V gene, D gene, CDR3 protein. The D gene is left open where the match is weak.

TRBJ2-5 TRBV4-2 . ASSQGGGGGETQY
TRBJ2-2 TRBV19 . ATSNTGELF
TRBJ2-5 TRBV12-3/TRBV12-4 . ASRTNGETQY
TRBJ1-1 TRBV29-1 . SVTQGPGTEAF
TRBJ1-2 TRBV7-9 . ASSSPSRGRGGYT
TRBJ2-1 TRBV6-5 . ASRRTARFYNEQF
TRBJ2-7 TRBV18 . ASSPPGHLYEQY
TRBJ1-1 TRBV7-8 . ASSPLLRGSNTEAF
TRBJ2-3 TRBV10-3 TRBD2 AISLAGATDTQY
TRBJ1-4 TRBV6-5 . ASSYSEGPEEKLF
TRBJ1-2 TRBV9 TRBD1 ASSQKPDRDYGYT
TRBJ2-1 TRBV28 . ASSLGTPNNEQF
TRBJ2-3 TRBV4-3 . ASSQVTGEDTQY
TRBJ2-3 TRBV4-3 TRBD1 ASSQEDRAADTQY
TRBJ1-6 TRBV28 . ASRPSGFLSPLH
TRBJ1-2 TRBV11-2 . ASSFTGHYGYT
TRBJ2-2 TRBV7-3 TRBD2 ASRPGTSGANTGELF
TRBJ2-2 TRBV2 . ASSGDMNTGELF
TRBJ1-6 TRBV7-9 TRBD1 ASSASFRDRGSPLH
TRBJ2-3 TRBV5-1 . ASSLVGFPTDTQY
TRBJ1-6 TRBV3-1/TRBV3-2 . ASSPWGREGSPLH
TRBJ2-2 TRBV28 . ASSSRGTGELF
TRBJ1-2 TRBV10-3 TRBD1 AISEEQGAGGYT
TRBJ2-2 TRBV28 . ASTRGTGELF